The clone carrying this TCR beta chain was counted only a few times. Its antigen is unknown. These data belong to a study of T cell repertoires in cytomegalovirus infection. Whole-study context: Public TCR beta signatures indicated both CMV infection and matching HLA type.

Study-level findings and limits: It was HLA-C-restricted CMV-specific TCR beta clonotypes that dominated the response ex vivo. Pooled public TCR beta family frequency picked out CMV carriers with the relevant HLA.

TCRdb redid the calling of the reads with MiXCR, one entry per CDR3 protein. The table has roughly 230,000 distinct CDR3 sequences, approximately 7% seen once; the top ten hold 5.5% to 8%. The germline CDR1 and CDR2 sequences are SGHDT and YYEEEE. The CDR3 has 12 residues. V lost 5 bases and J lost 9, with 12 bases in between. V usage is TRBV5-6 and J usage is TRBJ2-1, with D possibly being TRBD1 (5 bases). The material sequenced was PBMCs. The clonotype originates from a human donor in good health (CMV status not recorded). Some clones in this sample may be carry-over from other donors' samples. The CDR3 sequence is CASRRDSPEQFF. The CDR3 bases are TGTGCCAGCAGACGTGACAGCCCTGAGCAGTTCTTC.